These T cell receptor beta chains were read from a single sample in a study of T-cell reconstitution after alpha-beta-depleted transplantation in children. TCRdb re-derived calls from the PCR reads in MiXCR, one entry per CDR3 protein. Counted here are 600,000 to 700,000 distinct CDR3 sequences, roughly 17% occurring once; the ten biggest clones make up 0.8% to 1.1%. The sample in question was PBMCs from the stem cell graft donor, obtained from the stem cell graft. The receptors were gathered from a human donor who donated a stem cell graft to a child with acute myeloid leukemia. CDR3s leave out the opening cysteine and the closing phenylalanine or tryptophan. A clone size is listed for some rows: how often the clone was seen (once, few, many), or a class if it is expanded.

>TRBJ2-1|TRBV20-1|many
SAARPSGGSYNEQF
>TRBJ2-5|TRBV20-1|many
SAAQTSVETQY
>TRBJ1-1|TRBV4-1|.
ASSQDLLWMNTEAF
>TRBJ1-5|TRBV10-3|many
AISETPALTYSNQPQH
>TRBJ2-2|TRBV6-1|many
ASRRTANTGELF
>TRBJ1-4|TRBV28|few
ASNIRGQGEKLF
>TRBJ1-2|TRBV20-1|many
SARGGIYYGYT
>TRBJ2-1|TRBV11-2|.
ASSVRGTCYNEQF
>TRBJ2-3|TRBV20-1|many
SARGRGGTDTQY
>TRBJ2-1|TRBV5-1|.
ASSSPKTSGGSNEQF
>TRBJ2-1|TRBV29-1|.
SAPTLFSSYNEQF
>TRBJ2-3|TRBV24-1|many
ATSDPSGTLTDTQY
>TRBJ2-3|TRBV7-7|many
ASSTDSFHTDTQY
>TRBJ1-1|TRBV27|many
ASSLEGLNTEAF
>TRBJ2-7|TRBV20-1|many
SASWVDSMVQY
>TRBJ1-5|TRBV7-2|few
ASSPKAGSNQPQH
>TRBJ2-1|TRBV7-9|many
ASSPLDSYNEQF
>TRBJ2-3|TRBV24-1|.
ATSGLAGLYGTDTQY
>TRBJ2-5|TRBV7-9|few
ASSFRGGPDQETQY
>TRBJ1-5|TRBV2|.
ASSFYSNQPQH
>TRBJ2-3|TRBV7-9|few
ASSLNMGTQY
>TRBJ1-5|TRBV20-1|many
SARDTVGGRAQPQH
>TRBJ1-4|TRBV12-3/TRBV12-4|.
ATSIQGLGKLF
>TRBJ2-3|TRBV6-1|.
ASRHLRGGGAQHTQY
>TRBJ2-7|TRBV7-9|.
ASSIPGDEQY
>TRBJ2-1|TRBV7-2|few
ASSPGTPSSYNEQF
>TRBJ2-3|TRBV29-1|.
SVLAFTDTQY
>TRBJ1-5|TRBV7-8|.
ASSLYRGVGGNQPQH
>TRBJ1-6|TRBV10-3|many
AISERGGNSPLH
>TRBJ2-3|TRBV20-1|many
SALASSPQRQY
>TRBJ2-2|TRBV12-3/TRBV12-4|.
ASRADTDTGELF
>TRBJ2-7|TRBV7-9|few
ASSLAGVVYEQY
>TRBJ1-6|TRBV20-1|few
SARRAGQLYNSPLH
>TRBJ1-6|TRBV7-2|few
ASSLAGPGRYNSPLH
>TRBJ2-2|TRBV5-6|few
ASSLFVGIGELF
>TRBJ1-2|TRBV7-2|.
ASSDRRSSDGYT
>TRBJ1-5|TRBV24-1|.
ATSMAYSNQPQH
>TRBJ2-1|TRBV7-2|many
ASSLSSGNNEQF
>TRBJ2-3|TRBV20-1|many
SARDPGQRATDTQY
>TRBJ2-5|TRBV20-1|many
SARPRTSGGNTQY
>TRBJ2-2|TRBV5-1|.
ASSSGDVFQGTGELF
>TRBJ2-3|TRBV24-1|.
ATSGTRSPITDTQY